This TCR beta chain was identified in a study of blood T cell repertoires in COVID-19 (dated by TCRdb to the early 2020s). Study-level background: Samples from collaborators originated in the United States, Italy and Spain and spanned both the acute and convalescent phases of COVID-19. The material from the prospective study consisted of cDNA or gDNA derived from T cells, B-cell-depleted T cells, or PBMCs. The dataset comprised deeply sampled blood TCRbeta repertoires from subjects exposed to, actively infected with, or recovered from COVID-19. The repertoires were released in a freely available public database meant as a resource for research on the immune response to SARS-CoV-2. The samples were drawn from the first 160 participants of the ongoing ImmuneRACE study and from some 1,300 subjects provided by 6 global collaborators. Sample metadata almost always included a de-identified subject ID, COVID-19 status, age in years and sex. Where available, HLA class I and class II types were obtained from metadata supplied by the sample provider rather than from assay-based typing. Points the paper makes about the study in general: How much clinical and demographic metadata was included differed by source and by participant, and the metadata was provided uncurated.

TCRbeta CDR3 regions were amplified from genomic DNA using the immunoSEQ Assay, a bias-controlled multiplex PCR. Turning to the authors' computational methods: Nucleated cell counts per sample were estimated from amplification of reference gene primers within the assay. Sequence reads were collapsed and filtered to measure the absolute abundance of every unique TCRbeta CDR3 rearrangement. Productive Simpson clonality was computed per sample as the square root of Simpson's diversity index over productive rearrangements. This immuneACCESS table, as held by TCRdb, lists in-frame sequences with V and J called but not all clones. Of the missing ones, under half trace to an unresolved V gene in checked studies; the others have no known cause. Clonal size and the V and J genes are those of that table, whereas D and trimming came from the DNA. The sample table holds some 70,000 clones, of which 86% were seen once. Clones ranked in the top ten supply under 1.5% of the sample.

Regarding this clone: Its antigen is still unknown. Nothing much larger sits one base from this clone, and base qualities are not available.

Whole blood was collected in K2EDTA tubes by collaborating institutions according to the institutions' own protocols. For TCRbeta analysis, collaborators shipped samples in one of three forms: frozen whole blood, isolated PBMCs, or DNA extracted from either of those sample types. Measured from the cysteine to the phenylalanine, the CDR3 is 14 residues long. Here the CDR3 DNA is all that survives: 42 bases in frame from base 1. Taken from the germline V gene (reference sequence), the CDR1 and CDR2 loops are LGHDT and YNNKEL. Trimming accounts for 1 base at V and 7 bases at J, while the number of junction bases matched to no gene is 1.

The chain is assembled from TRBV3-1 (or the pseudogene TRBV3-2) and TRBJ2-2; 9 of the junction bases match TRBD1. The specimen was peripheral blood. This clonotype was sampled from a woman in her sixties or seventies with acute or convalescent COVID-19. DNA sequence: TGTGCCAGCAGCCAAGCGACAGGGGGCGGGGAGCTGTTTTTT. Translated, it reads CASSQATGGGELFF.